This T cell receptor (beta chain) was recorded in a study of blood T cell repertoires in COVID-19. Study in general: Acute and convalescent COVID-19 specimens originated in the United States, Italy and Spain. The cDNA or gDNA used as material had been derived from T cells, B-cell-depleted T cells, or PBMCs.

V shed 1 base, J shed 4 bases, and the junction held 5 bases outside the gene matches. CDR1 SGHTA and CDR2 FQGNSA come from the germline V gene. The CDR3 consists of 15 residues. In the authors' methods: Amplifying reference gene primers gave estimates of nucleated cell counts. The method was immunoSEQ multiplex PCR; TCRdb's version includes in-frame clones alone and lacks a portion of them. V, J and clone size were drawn from that table, and D and trimming were deduced from the DNA. This table holds under 200,000 clones, 90% found once. The origin of this receptor is a middle-aged man with acute or convalescent COVID-19. The chain recombines TRBV7-2 with TRBJ2-7; the match to TRBD2 covers 9 bases. The material sequenced was peripheral blood. The CDR3: CASSLGSGRFYEQYF. CDR3 bases: TGTGCCAGCAGCTTAGGGAGCGGGAGGTTTTACGAGCAGTACTTC.